This TCR beta chain was found in a study of blood T cell repertoires in COVID-19. Study in general: Specimens from acute and convalescent COVID-19 originated in the United States, Italy and Spain. Sources were T cells, B-cell-depleted T cells, or PBMCs; the material itself was cDNA or gDNA.

Per the study methods: Reference gene primer amplification gave estimated nucleated cell counts. Here immunoSEQ multiplex PCR was the method, and the copy in TCRdb shows in-frame clones only, minus some. The V and J calls and clone size are taken from that table; D and trimming were inferred from the DNA. Here the sample spans 100,000 to 150,000 clones, about 74% being singletons. V shed 1 base and J shed 1 base, with 10 bases lying between them. In germline, CDR1 is MNHNS, CDR2 SASEGT. This CDR3 is built from 15 residues. What was sequenced was peripheral blood. This receptor was taken from a man in his 60s with acute or convalescent COVID-19. The V gene is TRBV6-1, the J gene TRBJ1-1; D not resolved. CDR3 region: CASSEVWATNTEAFF. The CDR3 nucleotides are TGTGCCAGCAGTGAAGTTTGGGCAACGAACACTGAAGCTTTCTTT.